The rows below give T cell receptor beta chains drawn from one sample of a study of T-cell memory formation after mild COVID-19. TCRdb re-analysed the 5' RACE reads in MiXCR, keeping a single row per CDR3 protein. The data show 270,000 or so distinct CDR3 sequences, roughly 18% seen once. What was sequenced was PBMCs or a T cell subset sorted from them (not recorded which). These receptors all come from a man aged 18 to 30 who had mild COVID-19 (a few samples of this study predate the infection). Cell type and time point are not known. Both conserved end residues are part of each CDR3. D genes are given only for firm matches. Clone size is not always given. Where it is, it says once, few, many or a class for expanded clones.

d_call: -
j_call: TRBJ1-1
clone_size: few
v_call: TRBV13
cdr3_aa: CASSSPLFVGTEAFF
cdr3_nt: TGTGCCAGCAGCTCACCGCTATTCGTGGGCACTGAAGCTTTCTTT

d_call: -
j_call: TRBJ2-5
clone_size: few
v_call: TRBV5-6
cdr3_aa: CASSWGPEETQYF
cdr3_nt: TGTGCCAGCAGCTGGGGCCCTGAAGAGACCCAGTACTTC

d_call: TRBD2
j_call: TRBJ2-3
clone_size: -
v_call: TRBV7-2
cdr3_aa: CASGFRGGADTQYF
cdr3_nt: TGTGCCAGCGGATTTCGGGGGGGCGCAGATACGCAGTATTTT

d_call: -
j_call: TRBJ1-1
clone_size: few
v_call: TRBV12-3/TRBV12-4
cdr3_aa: CASRDILNTEAFF
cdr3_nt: TGTGCCAGCAGAGACATTCTGAACACTGAAGCTTTCTTT

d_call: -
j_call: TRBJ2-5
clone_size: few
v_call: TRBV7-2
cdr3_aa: CASSKEGPYQETQYF
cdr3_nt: TGTGCCAGCAGCAAAGAGGGACCCTACCAAGAGACCCAGTACTTC

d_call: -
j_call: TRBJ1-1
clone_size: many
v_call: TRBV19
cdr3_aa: CASSTDRLNTEAFF
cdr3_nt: TGTGCCAGTAGCACCGACAGACTGAACACTGAAGCTTTCTTT

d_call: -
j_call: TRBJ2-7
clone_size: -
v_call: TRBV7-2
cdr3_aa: CASSSGIPYEQYF
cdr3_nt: TGTGCCAGCAGCTCAGGGATCCCCTACGAGCAGTACTTC

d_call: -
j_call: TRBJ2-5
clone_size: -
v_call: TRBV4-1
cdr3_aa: CASSQADNRRLYQETQYF
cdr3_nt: TGCGCCAGCAGCCAAGCCGATAACAGGAGACTCTACCAAGAGACCCAGTACTTC

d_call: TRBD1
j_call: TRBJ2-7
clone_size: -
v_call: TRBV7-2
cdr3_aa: CASSWRQGANEQYF
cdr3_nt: TGTGCCAGCAGCTGGAGACAGGGGGCAAACGAGCAGTACTTC

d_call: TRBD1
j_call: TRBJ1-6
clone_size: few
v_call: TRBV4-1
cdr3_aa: CASSQVDRGYSPLHF
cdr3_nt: TGCGCCAGCAGCCAAGTTGACAGGGGATATTCACCCCTCCACTTT

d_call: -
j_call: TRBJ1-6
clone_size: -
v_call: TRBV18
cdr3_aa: CASSPGAWSPLHF
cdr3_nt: TGTGCCAGCTCACCAGGGGCTTGGTCACCCCTCCACTTT

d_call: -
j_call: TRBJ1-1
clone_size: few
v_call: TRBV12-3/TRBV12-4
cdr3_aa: CASSLFRVEAFF
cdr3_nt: TGTGCCAGCAGCCTATTTCGAGTCGAAGCTTTCTTT

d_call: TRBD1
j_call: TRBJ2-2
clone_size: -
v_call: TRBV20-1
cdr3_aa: CSARSGQGYTGELFF
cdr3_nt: TGCAGTGCTAGATCGGGACAGGGGTATACCGGGGAGCTGTTTTTT

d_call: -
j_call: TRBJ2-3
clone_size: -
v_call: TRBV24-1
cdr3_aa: CATSDQKISSTDTQYF
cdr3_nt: TGTGCCACCAGTGATCAGAAGATCTCAAGCACAGATACGCAGTATTTT

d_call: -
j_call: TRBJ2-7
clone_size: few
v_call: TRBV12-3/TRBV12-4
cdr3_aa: CASGRTESSYEQYF
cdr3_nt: TGTGCCAGCGGACGGACAGAGAGCTCCTACGAGCAGTACTTC

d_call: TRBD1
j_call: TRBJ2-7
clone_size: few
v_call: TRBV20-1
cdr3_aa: CSARVQGGDEQYF
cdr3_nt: TGCAGTGCTAGAGTACAGGGGGGCGACGAGCAGTACTTC

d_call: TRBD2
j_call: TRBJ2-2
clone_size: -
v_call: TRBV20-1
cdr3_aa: CSALYGGASGELFF
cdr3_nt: TGCAGTGCTCTATACGGGGGGGCCTCCGGGGAGCTGTTTTTT

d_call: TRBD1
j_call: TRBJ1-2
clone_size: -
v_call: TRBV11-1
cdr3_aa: CASSPGTGNYGYTF
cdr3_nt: TGTGCCAGCAGTCCCGGGACAGGGAACTATGGCTACACCTTC

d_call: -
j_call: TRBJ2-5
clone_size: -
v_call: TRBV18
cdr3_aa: CASSREYGEETQYF
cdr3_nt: TGTGCCAGCTCCCGAGAGTACGGGGAAGAGACCCAGTACTTC

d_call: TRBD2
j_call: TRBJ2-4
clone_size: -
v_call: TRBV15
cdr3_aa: CATSRERGQSIQYF
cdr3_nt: TGTGCCACCAGCCGAGAGCGGGGCCAGTCCATTCAGTACTTC

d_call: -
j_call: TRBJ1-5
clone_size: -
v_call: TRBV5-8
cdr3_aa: CASSLGWLGNQPQHF
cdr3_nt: TGTGCCAGCAGCTTGGGATGGCTCGGCAATCAGCCCCAGCATTTT

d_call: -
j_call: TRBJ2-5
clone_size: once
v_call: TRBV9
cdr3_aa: CASSVAGTGQETQYF
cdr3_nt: TGTGCCAGCAGCGTAGCCGGGACGGGCCAAGAGACCCAGTACTTC

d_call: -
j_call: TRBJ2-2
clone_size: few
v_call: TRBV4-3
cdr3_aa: CASSGSGGQISGELFF
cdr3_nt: TGCGCCAGCAGCGGATCGGGGGGCCAGATTTCCGGGGAGCTGTTTTTT

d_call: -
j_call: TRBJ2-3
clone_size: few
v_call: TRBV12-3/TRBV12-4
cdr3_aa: CASSLGGTRVTDTQYF
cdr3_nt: TGTGCCAGCAGTTTAGGCGGGACAAGGGTCACAGATACGCAGTATTTT

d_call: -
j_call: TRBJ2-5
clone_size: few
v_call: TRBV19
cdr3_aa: CASSTGIQETQYF
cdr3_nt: TGTGCCAGTAGTACTGGGATACAAGAGACCCAGTACTTC

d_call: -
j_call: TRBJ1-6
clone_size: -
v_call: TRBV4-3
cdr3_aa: CASSQVRLVANSPLHF
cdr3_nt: TGCGCCAGCAGCCAAGTCCGGCTTGTGGCTAATTCACCCCTCCACTTT

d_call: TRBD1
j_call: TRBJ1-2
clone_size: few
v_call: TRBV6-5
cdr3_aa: CASSLTGGSGYTF
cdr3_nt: TGTGCCAGCAGCCTGACAGGGGGCAGTGGCTACACCTTC

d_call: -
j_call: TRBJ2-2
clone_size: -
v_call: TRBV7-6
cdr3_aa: CASSFDETGELFF
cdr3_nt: TGTGCCAGCAGCTTCGACGAAACCGGGGAGCTGTTTTTT

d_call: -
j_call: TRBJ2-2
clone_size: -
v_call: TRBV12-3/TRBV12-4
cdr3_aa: CASSLNMFANTGELFF
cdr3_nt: TGTGCCAGCAGTTTAAACATGTTCGCGAACACCGGGGAGCTGTTTTTT

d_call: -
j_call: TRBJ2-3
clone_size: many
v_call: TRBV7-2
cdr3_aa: CASSQYTDTQYF
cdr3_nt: TGTGCCAGCAGCCAGTACACAGATACGCAGTATTTT

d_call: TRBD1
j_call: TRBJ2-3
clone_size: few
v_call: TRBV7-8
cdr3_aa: CASSPPTGRTDTQYF
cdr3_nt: TGTGCCAGCAGCCCTCCGACAGGGAGAACAGATACGCAGTATTTT

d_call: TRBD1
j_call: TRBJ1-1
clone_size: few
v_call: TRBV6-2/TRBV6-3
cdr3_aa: CASSYWDRGSEAFF
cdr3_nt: TGTGCCAGCAGTTACTGGGACAGGGGGTCTGAAGCTTTCTTT

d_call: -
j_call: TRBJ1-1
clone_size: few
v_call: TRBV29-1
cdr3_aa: CSVEGTDNYGTEAFF
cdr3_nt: TGCAGCGTTGAAGGGACAGACAATTACGGCACTGAAGCTTTCTTT

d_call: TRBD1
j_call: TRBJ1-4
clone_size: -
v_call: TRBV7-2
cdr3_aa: CASSQTGTGVKWDEKLFF
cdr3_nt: TGTGCCAGCAGCCAAACCGGGACAGGGGTGAAATGGGATGAAAAACTGTTTTTT

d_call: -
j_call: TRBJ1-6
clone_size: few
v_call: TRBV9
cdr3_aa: CASAGVVGVPLHF
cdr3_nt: TGTGCCAGCGCGGGGGTGGTCGGGGTCCCCCTCCACTTT

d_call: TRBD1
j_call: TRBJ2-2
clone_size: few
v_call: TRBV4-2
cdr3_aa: CASSRLTGPGELFF
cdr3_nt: TGTGCCAGCAGCCGATTGACAGGGCCCGGGGAGCTGTTTTTT

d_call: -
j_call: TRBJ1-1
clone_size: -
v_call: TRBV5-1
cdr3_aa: CASSLGVSHTEAFF
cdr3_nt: TGCGCCAGCAGCTTGGGGGTGTCTCACACTGAAGCTTTCTTT

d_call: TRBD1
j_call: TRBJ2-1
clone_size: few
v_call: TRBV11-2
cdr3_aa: CASSLGRTGNNEQFF
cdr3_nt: TGTGCCAGCAGCTTAGGGCGGACAGGAAACAATGAGCAGTTCTTC

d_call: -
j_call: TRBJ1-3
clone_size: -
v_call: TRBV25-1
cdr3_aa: CASSDPGSSGNTIYF
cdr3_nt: TGTGCCAGCAGTGATCCAGGGAGCTCTGGAAACACCATATATTTT

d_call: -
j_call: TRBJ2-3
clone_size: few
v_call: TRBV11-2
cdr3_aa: CASSLHLTAQTSTDTQYF
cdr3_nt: TGTGCCAGCAGCTTACACCTGACAGCACAGACTAGCACAGATACGCAGTATTTT

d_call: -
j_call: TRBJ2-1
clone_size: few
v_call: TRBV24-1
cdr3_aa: CATSRGGNEQFF
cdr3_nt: TGTGCCACCAGCCGGGGAGGCAATGAGCAGTTCTTC

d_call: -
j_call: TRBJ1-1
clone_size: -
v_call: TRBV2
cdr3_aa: CASSVGQNTEAFF
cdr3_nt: TGTGCCAGCAGTGTTGGGCAGAACACTGAAGCTTTCTTT

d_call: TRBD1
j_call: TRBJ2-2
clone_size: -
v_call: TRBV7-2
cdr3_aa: CASSHRTGTGELFF
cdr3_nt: TGTGCCAGCAGCCATAGGACAGGGACCGGGGAGCTGTTTTTT

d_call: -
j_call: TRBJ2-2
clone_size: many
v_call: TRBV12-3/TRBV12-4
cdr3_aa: CASSFGLNTGELFF
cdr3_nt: TGTGCCAGCAGTTTCGGCTTAAACACCGGGGAGCTGTTTTTT

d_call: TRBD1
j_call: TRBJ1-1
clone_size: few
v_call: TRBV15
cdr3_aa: CATSSPEDRRGEAFF
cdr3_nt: TGTGCCACCAGCAGCCCCGAGGACAGGCGAGGTGAAGCTTTCTTT

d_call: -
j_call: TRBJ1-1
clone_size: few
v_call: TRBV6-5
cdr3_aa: CASSFRAANEAFF
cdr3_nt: TGTGCCAGCAGCTTCCGAGCAGCGAATGAAGCTTTCTTT

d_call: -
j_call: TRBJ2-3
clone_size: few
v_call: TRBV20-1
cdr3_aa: CSARGDSGTDTQYF
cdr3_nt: TGCAGTGCTAGGGGTGATAGCGGCACAGATACGCAGTATTTT

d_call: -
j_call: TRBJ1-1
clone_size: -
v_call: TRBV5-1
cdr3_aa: CASSLARGQGYTEAFF
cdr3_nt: TGCGCCAGCAGCTTGGCCCGTGGGCAGGGGTATACTGAAGCTTTCTTT

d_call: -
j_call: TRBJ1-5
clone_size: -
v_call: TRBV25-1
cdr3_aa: CASSEYTSYQPQHF
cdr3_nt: TGTGCCAGCAGTGAATATACCTCTTATCAGCCCCAGCATTTT

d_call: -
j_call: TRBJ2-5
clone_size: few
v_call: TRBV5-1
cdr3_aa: CASSRGGEWQETQYF
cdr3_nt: TGCGCCAGCAGCCGGGGCGGCGAATGGCAAGAGACCCAGTACTTC

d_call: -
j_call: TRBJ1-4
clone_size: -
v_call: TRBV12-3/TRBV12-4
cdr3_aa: CASSPATVLKEKLFF
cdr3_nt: TGTGCCAGCAGTCCCGCGACAGTGCTGAAGGAAAAACTGTTTTTT

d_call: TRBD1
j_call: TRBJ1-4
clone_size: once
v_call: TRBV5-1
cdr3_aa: CASSLGRGNEKLFF
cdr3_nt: TGCGCCAGCAGCTTGGGCAGGGGGAATGAAAAACTGTTTTTT

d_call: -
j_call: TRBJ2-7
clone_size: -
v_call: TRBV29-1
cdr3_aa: CSVDVSGGNEQYF
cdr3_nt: TGCAGCGTTGATGTGTCAGGGGGGAACGAGCAGTACTTC

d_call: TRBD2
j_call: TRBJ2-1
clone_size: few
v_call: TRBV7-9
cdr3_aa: CASSPMGLAGRTEQFF
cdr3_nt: TGTGCCAGCAGCCCCATGGGACTAGCGGGACGCACTGAGCAGTTCTTC

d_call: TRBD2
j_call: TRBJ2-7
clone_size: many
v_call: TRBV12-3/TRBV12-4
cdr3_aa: CASGEGFYEQYF
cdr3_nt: TGTGCCAGTGGGGAGGGTTTCTACGAGCAGTACTTC

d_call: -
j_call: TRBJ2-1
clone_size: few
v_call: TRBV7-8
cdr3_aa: CASSIRGQTNEQFF
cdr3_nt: TGTGCCAGCAGCATTCGGGGGCAGACAAATGAGCAGTTCTTC

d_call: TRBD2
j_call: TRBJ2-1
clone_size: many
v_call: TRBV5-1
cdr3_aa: CASSGGSSYNEQFF
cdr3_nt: TGCGCCAGCTCCGGGGGGAGCTCCTACAATGAGCAGTTCTTC

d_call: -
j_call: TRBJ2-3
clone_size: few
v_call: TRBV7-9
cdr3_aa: CASSVRDSTDTQYF
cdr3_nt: TGTGCCAGCAGCGTTCGGGACAGCACAGATACGCAGTATTTT

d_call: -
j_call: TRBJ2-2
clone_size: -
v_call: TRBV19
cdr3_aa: CASSMEEAGELFF
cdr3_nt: TGTGCCAGTAGCATGGAGGAGGCCGGGGAGCTGTTTTTT